One T cell receptor beta chain is described in this entry. The antigen is undetermined. This entry comes from a study of T cell responses to AZD1222 COVID-19 vaccine. Study details: Both about-4-week and about-12-week second-dose recipients were combined. Study results and limitations: It was only a handful of AZD1222 recipients who were seropositive at baseline. Regions left unmutated in variants are reportedly the target of nearly half of spike-specific TCRs. Without day 14 samples, only post-peak T cell repertoires were studied.

Sequenced by immunoSEQ multiplex PCR; TCRdb stores in-frame clones only, minus some. Seen here are tens of thousands of clones, 80% to 90% observed once, and the top ten hold 31%. This CDR3 is built from 14 residues. The V end was cut by 2 bases, the J end by 7 bases, with 11 bases between. CDR1 MNHEY and CDR2 SMNVEV come from the germline V gene (reference sequence). The origin of this receptor is an adult in good health. This material consisted of peripheral blood, taken on day 0 of AZD1222 vaccination. V is TRBV27 and J is TRBJ1-4; a weak D match, TRBD1 (6 bases). The CDR3 loop is CASSLMGGLEKLFF. The CDR3 DNA follows: TGTGCCAGCAGTTTAATGGGGGGCCTTGAAAAACTGTTTTTT.